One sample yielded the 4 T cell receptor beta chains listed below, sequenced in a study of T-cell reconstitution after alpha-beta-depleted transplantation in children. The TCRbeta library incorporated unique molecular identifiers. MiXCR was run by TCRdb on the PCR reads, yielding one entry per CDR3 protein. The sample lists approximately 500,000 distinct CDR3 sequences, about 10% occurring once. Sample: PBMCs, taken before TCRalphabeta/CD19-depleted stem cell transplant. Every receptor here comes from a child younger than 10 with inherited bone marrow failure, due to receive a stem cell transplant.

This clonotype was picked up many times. The CDR3 coding sequence is TGCAGCTCCCAGGGGGATATGTTCGACAATGAGCAGTTCTTC. Its translation is CSSQGDMFDNEQFF. The V and J genes are TRBV29-1 and TRBJ2-1; 7 bases fit TRBD1. This CDR3 has 14 amino acids. Germline trimming cut 8 bases from V and 5 bases from J; bases unmatched to any gene: 12. Germline CDR1 reads SQVTM; CDR2 reads ANQGSEA.

CDR3 region: CASSPTGRAKNIQYF. Here the CDR3 DNA reads TGTGCCAGCAGCCCCACGGGCCGGGCCAAAAACATTCAGTACTTC. This rearrangement joins TRBV13 to TRBJ2-4; D is unresolved. V lost 5 bases and J 1 base, leaving 12 bases between the germline ends. CDR1 is PRHDT and CDR2 is FYEKMQ in the germline V gene (reference sequence). The CDR3 sequence is 15 residues long.

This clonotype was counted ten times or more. The DNA of the CDR3 is TGCGCCGGGGCCATGGCGGGAGGTACCGGGGAGCTGTTTTTT. Protein sequence: CAGAMAGGTGELFF. The J gene is TRBJ2-2, the V gene TRBV10-2; TRBD2 matches at 8 bases. The CDR3 loop spans 14 amino acids. The ends lost 11 bases at V and 5 bases at J; junction bases unmatched: 10. Germline lookup yields CDR1 WSHSY and CDR2 SAAADI.

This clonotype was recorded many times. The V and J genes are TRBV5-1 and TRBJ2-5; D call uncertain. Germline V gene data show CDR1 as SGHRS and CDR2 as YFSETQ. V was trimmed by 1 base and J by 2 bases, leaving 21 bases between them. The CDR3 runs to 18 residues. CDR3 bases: TGCGCCAGCAGCTTGCGAAACCAGCACATCAGAGCTCAAGAGACCCAGTACTTC. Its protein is CASSLRNQHIRAQETQYF.